The 29 T cell receptor beta chains below all came from one sample that was sequenced in a study of early stage breast cancer tumors. Some clones are missing from TCRdb's copy, which holds only in-frame ones; the method was immunoSEQ multiplex PCR. The sample consists of roughly 30,000 clones, roughly 81% of them appearing once. Sample: blood. The receptors come from a person aged 40-50 years with breast cancer.

The rearrangement joins TRBV11-3 to TRBJ2-5; D is possibly TRBD1 (6 bases). V was cut by 3 bases and J by 2 bases, with 10 bases left in between. This CDR3 has 14 amino acids. Germline CDR1 and CDR2: SGHNT and YENEEA. In DNA, the CDR3 is TGTGCCAGCAGCTTTGGACAGCTACAAGAGACCCAGTACTTC. Its translation is CASSFGQLQETQYF.

The chain carries TRBV2 and TRBJ2-2; D perhaps matches TRBD1 (5 bases). Trimming cost V 6 bases and J 2 bases, with 13 bases left between them. The CDR3 is 15 residues long. Germline V lookup: CDR1 SNHLY, CDR2 FYNNEI. The CDR3 region has the DNA TGTGCCAGCAGACAGGAAATTGCTAACACCGGGGAGCTGTTTTTT. Residues: CASRQEIANTGELFF.

The chain recombines TRBV5-6 with TRBJ2-1; 9 positions match TRBD1. CDR3 length: 19 residues. The V segment lost 3 bases and the J segment 7 bases; nucleotides outside the gene matches: 20. Germline V gene sequence: CDR1 SGHDT, CDR2 YYEEEE. The CDR3, as DNA: TGTGCCAGCAGCTGGGGGGACAGGGTCCTCGCGGGAGAACATAATGAGCAGTTCTTC. Encoded protein: CASSWGDRVLAGEHNEQFF.

The table lists this clone with a few counts. The genes are TRBV5-8 and TRBJ2-7, with 10 bases aligning to TRBD1. V lost 0 bases to trimming and J lost 2 bases; unmatched junction nucleotides: 8. This CDR3 region has 17 residues. CDR1 SGHTS and CDR2 YDEGEE come from the germline V gene. The CDR3 DNA is TGTGCCAGCAGCTTGGAAGTTTGGGGGACAGGGGCCTACGAGCAGTACTTC. It yields the protein CASSLEVWGTGAYEQYF. Full variable domain (rest looked up from reference TRBV5-8 and TRBJ2-7): EAGVTQSPTHLIKTRGQQATLRCSPISGHTSVYWYQQALGLGLQFLLWYDEGEERNRGNFPPRFSGRQFPNYSSELNVNALELEDSALYLCASSLEVWGTGAYEQYFGPGTRLTVT.

This chain joins TRBV19 and TRBJ2-7; D remains ambiguous. The CDR3 spans 13 residues. Germline V gene lookup returns CDR1 LNHDA and CDR2 SQIVND (reference sequence). Trimming took 3 bases from V and 3 from J, leaving 9 bases between them. The chain's CDR3 is CASSIFKGYEQYF. For the CDR3, the DNA is TGTGCCAGTAGTATCTTTAAGGGCTACGAGCAGTACTTC.

The chain couples TRBV7-9 to TRBJ1-3; no definite D call. V lost 10 bases to trimming and J lost 4 bases, with 8 bases between them. The CDR3 is made up of 11 amino acids. The germline V gene has CDR1 SEHNR and CDR2 FQNEAQ (reference sequence). In DNA form, the CDR3 reads TGTGCCATCCGGACGGGAAACACCATATATTTT. This gives the protein CAIRTGNTIYF. The full variable domain, in which reference TRBV7-9 and TRBJ1-3 provide the parts outside the CDR3, is DTGVSQNPRHKITKRGQNVTFRCDPISEHNRLYWYRQTLGQGPEFLTYFQNEAQLEKSRLLSDRFSAERPKGSFSTLEIQRTEQGDSAMYLCAIRTGNTIYFGEGSWLTVV.

Here the CDR3 reads CSVTGQGEETQYF. The CDR3 nucleotides are TGCAGCGTTACGGGACAGGGGGAAGAGACCCAGTACTTC. This rearrangement joins TRBV29-1 to TRBJ2-5; the match to TRBD1 covers 11 bases. Per the germline V gene, CDR1 is SQVTM and CDR2 is ANQGSEA. The CDR3 length is 13 residues. The V gene end was trimmed by 5 bases and the J gene end by 3 bases; junction bases not matched to a gene: 2. The full variable domain, rest sourced from reference TRBV29-1 and TRBJ2-5, is SAVISQKPSRDICQRGTSLTIQCQVDSQVTMMFWYRQQPGQSLTLIATANQGSEATYESGFVIDKFPISRPNLTFSTLTVSNMSPEDSSIYLCSVTGQGEETQYFGPGTRLLVL.

This sequence joins TRBV5-4 and TRBJ2-7; possibly TRBD1 for D (5 bases). The germline V and J ends were trimmed by 9 bases and 6 bases, with 16 bases remaining between them. The CDR3 totals 12 residues. Germline values: CDR1 SGHNT, CDR2 YYREEE (reference sequence). The CDR3 nucleotides are TGTGCCACCTTTGGGCAGGGCGGCGAGCAGTACTTC. It codes for CATFGQGGEQYF.

This clone has a single count. This chain links TRBV28 with TRBJ2-3; TRBD2 aligns across 12 bases. Trimming took 4 bases from V and 4 from J; bases not matched to a gene: 6. The CDR3 runs 16 residues. The germline gives CDR1 MDHEN, CDR2 SYDVKM. The CDR3 nucleotides are TGTGCCAGCAGTTCCCGGACTAGCGGGATGGCAGATACGCAGTATTTT. This gives the protein CASSSRTSGMADTQYF. Full variable domain (outside the CDR3, taken from reference TRBV28 and TRBJ2-3): DVKVTQSSRYLVKRTGEKVFLECVQDMDHENMFWYRQDPGLGLRLIYFSYDVKMKEKGDIPEGYSVSREKKERFSLILESASTNQTSMYLCASSSRTSGMADTQYFGPGTRLTVL.

V usage is TRBV6-5 and J usage is TRBJ2-5; 7 nucleotides match TRBD2. V dropped 5 bases and J dropped 5; count of bases not matched to a gene: 11. Germline V lookup: CDR1 MNHEY, CDR2 SVGAGI. The length of the CDR3 is 15 residues. The CDR3 is CASSHRGRETETQYF. The CDR3 DNA reads as TGTGCCAGCAGTCACCGCGGGCGGGAGACGGAGACCCAGTACTTC.

The V and J genes are TRBV30 and TRBJ1-1, with TRBD1 identical over 7 bases. The V gene end was trimmed by 7 bases and the J gene end by 3 bases; junction bases not matched to a gene: 8. In germline, CDR1 is GTSNPN, CDR2 SVGIG (reference sequence). This CDR3 spans 13 amino acids. Here the CDR3 DNA reads TGTGCCTTCCAGACAGGGTGGTACACTGAAGCTTTCTTT. This codes for CAFQTGWYTEAFF. Drawing the rest from reference TRBV30 and TRBJ1-1, the complete variable domain is SQTIHQWPATLVQPVGSPLSLECTVEGTSNPNLYWYRQAAGRGLQLLFYSVGIGQISSEVPQNLSASRPQDRQFILSSKKLLLSDSGFYLCAFQTGWYTEAFFGQGTRLTVV.

This clone was detected only once. The chain couples TRBV27 to TRBJ1-2; tentatively, D is TRBD1 (5 bases). Per the germline V gene, CDR1 is MNHEY and CDR2 is SMNVEV (reference sequence). This CDR3 is built from 16 residues. V dropped 3 bases and J dropped 0 bases, with 14 bases sitting between them. This CDR3 reads CASSLTGTVTNYGYTF. CDR3 in DNA: TGTGCCAGCAGTTTGACCGGGACCGTCACTAACTATGGCTACACCTTC.

V is TRBV10-3 and J is TRBJ2-7, with 7 positions matching TRBD1. Germline CDR1 is ENHRY and CDR2 is SYGVKD. This CDR3 contains 14 residues. With 4 bases clipped from V and 3 bases from J, the junction kept 6 bases outside the gene matches. CDR3 amino acids: CAISAGQTFYEQYF. Written as DNA, the CDR3 is TGTGCCATCAGTGCGGGACAGACTTTCTACGAGCAGTACTTC.

The gene calls are TRBV28 and TRBJ2-1, with a weak D call TRBD2 (6 bases). CDR1 is MDHEN and CDR2 is SYDVKM in the germline V gene. This CDR3 is 19 amino acids long. V was shortened by 1 base and J by 10 bases, with 29 bases between the two germline ends. The CDR3 DNA follows: TGTGCCAGCAGTTTATTGGGGAACCCGTGGCGGGATGGCGGAGGGGAGCAGTTCTTC. Translated: CASSLLGNPWRDGGGEQFF. The full variable domain, rest sourced from reference TRBV28 and TRBJ2-1, is DVKVTQSSRYLVKRTGEKVFLECVQDMDHENMFWYRQDPGLGLRLIYFSYDVKMKEKGDIPEGYSVSREKKERFSLILESASTNQTSMYLCASSLLGNPWRDGGGEQFFGPGTRLTVL.

The rearrangement uses TRBV30 and TRBJ2-6; maybe TRBD2 (5 bases). This CDR3 region has 12 residues. Looked up from germline, CDR1 is GTSNPN and CDR2 is SVGIG (reference sequence). V lost 2 bases and J lost 11, with 10 bases in between. The CDR3 DNA reads TGTGCCTGGAGTCGGGATTTTGACGTCCTGACTTTC. It specifies CAWSRDFDVLTF. The whole variable domain, filled in from reference TRBV30 and TRBJ2-6, reads SQTIHQWPATLVQPVGSPLSLECTVEGTSNPNLYWYRQAAGRGLQLLFYSVGIGQISSEVPQNLSASRPQDRQFILSSKKLLLSDSGFYLCAWSRDFDVLTFGAGSRLTVL.

This clone was seen more than once but under ten times. The rearrangement joins TRBV7-2 to TRBJ1-5, with D tentatively TRBD1 (6 bases). Germline assignment: CDR1 SGHTA and CDR2 FQGNSA. Trimming left V 2 bases short and J 4 bases short, with 9 bases between. The CDR3 runs 14 residues. CDR3 loop: CASSLRGKNQPQHF. CDR3 nucleotide sequence: TGTGCCAGCAGCTTAAGGGGGAAAAATCAGCCCCAGCATTTT.

The rearrangement links TRBV11-2 to TRBJ2-7; D is uncertain. V lost 5 bases, J lost 3 bases, and 17 bases lay in between. CDR1 and CDR2 (germline): SGHAT, FQNNGV. The CDR3 runs 15 residues. The CDR3 nucleotides read TGTGCCAGCAGCCAGGCGACTCCTGCTCTCTACGAGCAGTACTTC. It codes for CASSQATPALYEQYF.

CDR3 amino acids: CSVVGAGNEKLFF. CDR3 DNA: TGCAGCGTTGTAGGGGCGGGGAATGAAAAACTGTTTTTT. The V gene is TRBV29-1, the J gene TRBJ1-4, with D tentatively TRBD1 (5 bases). Germline CDR1 and CDR2: SQVTM and ANQGSEA. The V end lost 4 bases, the J end lost 5 bases, and 11 bases lay between the germline ends. This CDR3 spans 13 amino acids.

The rearrangement joins TRBV9 to TRBJ2-7; TRBD1 might be the D (6 bases). This CDR3 region has 15 residues. Looked up from germline, CDR1 is SGDLS and CDR2 is YYNGEE. V gave up 0 bases and J gave up 2 bases, with 12 bases separating them. This chain's CDR3 is CASSVEGGPAYEQYF. The CDR3 region has the DNA TGTGCCAGCAGCGTAGAAGGGGGACCGGCCTACGAGCAGTACTTC.

The V and J genes are TRBV27 and TRBJ2-7; 7 bases are a match to TRBD1. CDR1 is MNHEY and CDR2 is SMNVEV in the germline V gene (reference sequence). This CDR3 contains 14 residues. The ends lost 5 bases at V and 2 bases at J; junction bases unmatched: 6. The CDR3 nucleotides are TGTGCCAGCAGTAGATCCCAGGGGGCCTACGAGCAGTACTTC. As protein: CASSRSQGAYEQYF.

In its sample, this clone was seen a few times. This chain joins TRBV27 and TRBJ2-7; D is possibly TRBD2 (6 bases). Germline lookup yields CDR1 MNHEY and CDR2 SMNVEV (reference sequence). The germline V and J ends were trimmed by 5 bases and 4 bases, with 12 bases remaining between them. The CDR3 consists of 13 residues. Here the CDR3 DNA reads TGTGCCAGCAGTCCGTTTAGCGGATACGAGCAGTACTTC. Translated, it gives CASSPFSGYEQYF.

This sequence joins TRBV19 and TRBJ2-7; D gene ambiguous. V was clipped by 5 bases and J by 6 bases, with 20 bases between them. The germline gives CDR1 LNHDA, CDR2 SQIVND (reference sequence). CDR3 length: 15 amino acids. In DNA form, the CDR3 reads TGTGCCAGTAGTGGCCAGTTAGACGCCTCTGGCGAGCAGTACTTC. Protein: CASSGQLDASGEQYF.

This clone was found a few times. The chain has TRBV28 and TRBJ2-3, with TRBD2 matching over 8 bases. J gave up 1 base and V 2 bases, and 2 bases lay outside the gene matches. This CDR3 has 15 amino acids. The germline V gene has CDR1 MDHEN and CDR2 SYDVKM. In nucleotides, the CDR3 is TGTGCCAGCAGTTTAGCGGGAGGAGGCACAGATACGCAGTATTTT. Translated: CASSLAGGGTDTQYF.

The J gene is TRBJ1-1, the V gene TRBV4-2; 8 bases map to TRBD1. This CDR3 has 15 amino acids. The junction had 5 bases not matched to a gene; V was cut back by 2 bases and J by 3 bases. Germline V CDR1 and CDR2: LGHNA, YNFKEQ. As DNA, the CDR3 is TGTGCCAGCAGCCAAATTACAGGGGGTTACACTGAAGCTTTCTTT. Translating it yields CASSQITGGYTEAFF.

This sequence joins TRBV5-1 and TRBJ2-7, with D possibly called TRBD1 or TRBD2 (5 bases each). The CDR3 is made up of 15 amino acids. Trimming took off 4 bases at V and 6 bases at J, with 20 bases between the two ends. From germline, CDR1 is SGHRS and CDR2 YFSETQ. The CDR3 loop is CASSLAPGRVGEQYF. The CDR3 DNA follows: TGCGCCAGCAGCCTGGCCCCGGGACGAGTGGGCGAGCAGTACTTC.

The chain joins TRBV19 to TRBJ2-5, with D tentatively TRBD2 (5 bases). CDR1 and CDR2 (germline): LNHDA, SQIVND (reference sequence). The CDR3 loop spans 12 amino acids. Trimming removed 5 bases from V and 2 bases from J, with 6 bases in between. DNA for the CDR3: TGTGCCAGTAGTCCGGGGCAAGAGACCCAGTACTTC. Its translation: CASSPGQETQYF.

The CDR3 protein is CASSLGQGLREQYF. In nucleotides, the CDR3 is TGTGCCAGCAGCTTGGGACAGGGGCTTCGCGAGCAGTACTTC. This chain connects TRBV7-8 to TRBJ2-7, with 10 nucleotides matching TRBD1. The CDR3 is 14 amino acids. V lost 3 bases and J lost 6; bases outside the gene matches: 5. Germline assignment: CDR1 SGHVS and CDR2 FQNEAQ.

V and J are TRBV7-2 and TRBJ1-2; D is unclear. Trimming took 4 bases from V and 8 from J, leaving 14 bases between them. This CDR3 spans 13 amino acids. Germline V CDR1 and CDR2: SGHTA, FQGNSA. The CDR3 coding sequence is TGTGCCAGCAGCTCCCTGCGGGTGTGGGGCTACACCTTC. Amino acid sequence: CASSSLRVWGYTF.

The J gene is TRBJ2-1, the V gene TRBV2; 8 positions agree with TRBD2. V dropped 8 bases and J dropped 8; count of bases not matched to a gene: 11. Germline loops: CDR1 SNHLY, CDR2 FYNNEI. The CDR3 loop spans 14 amino acids. CDR3 sequence: CASLLAGAGDEQFF. The CDR3 bases are TGTGCCAGCCTGCTTGCGGGAGCGGGGGATGAGCAGTTCTTC.